One sample yielded the 12 T cell receptor beta chains listed below, sequenced in a study of cytomegalovirus exposure and HLA in healthy donors. Researchers ran the PCR with 60 Vbeta and 13 Jbeta primers. Measured with immunoSEQ multiplex PCR; TCRdb has only the in-frame clones, and not every one. The sample lists under 130,000 clones, about 83% occurring once. Sequences were obtained from PBMCs. Receptors originate from a man aged 18-30 years in good health and CMV-seronegative.

This chain links TRBV13 with TRBJ1-1; 7 positions match TRBD1. The CDR3 consists of 15 residues. V was clipped by 4 bases and J by 3 bases; unmatched bases: 8. Germline CDR1 reads PRHDT; CDR2 reads FYEKMQ (reference sequence). The DNA for the CDR3 is TGTGCCAGCAGCTGGGGCGGCAGGGGGGACACTGAAGCTTTCTTT. Encoded protein: CASSWGGRGDTEAFF.

This chain connects TRBV7-3 to TRBJ1-1; D not resolved. V lost 5 bases to trimming and J lost 6 bases, with 13 bases between them. The germline gives CDR1 SGHTA, CDR2 FQGTGA. CDR3 length: 13 residues. The CDR3 region is CASSPEAGPEAFF. DNA for the CDR3: TGTGCCAGCAGCCCTGAGGCCGGTCCTGAAGCTTTCTTT.

The chain joins TRBV10-2 to TRBJ1-2; 8 bases align to TRBD1. The V segment lost 4 bases and the J segment 0 bases; nucleotides outside the gene matches: 4. From germline, CDR1 is WSHSY and CDR2 SAAADI. The CDR3 runs to 15 residues. The CDR3 DNA reads as TGCGCCAGCAGTGTCGGGGGACAGGCTAACTATGGCTACACCTTC. Amino acids: CASSVGGQANYGYTF.

This sequence joins TRBV27 and TRBJ2-7, with D maybe TRBD2 (6 bases). The V gene lost 3 bases and the J gene lost 0 bases, with 21 bases spanning the gap. This CDR3 spans 18 amino acids. Germline V gene lookup returns CDR1 MNHEY and CDR2 SMNVEV (reference sequence). CDR3 residues: CASSLIGARGQSSYEQYF. The CDR3 nucleotides read TGTGCCAGCAGTTTGATCGGGGCGCGGGGCCAGAGCTCCTACGAGCAGTACTTC.

The chain carries TRBV6-1 and TRBJ2-7; 8 nucleotides match TRBD1. The trim removed 5 bases at V and 0 bases at J, leaving 6 bases unmatched. Germline values: CDR1 MNHNS, CDR2 SASEGT. The CDR3 runs to 15 residues. CDR3 residues: CASSTTGESSYEQYF. The DNA of the CDR3 is TGTGCCAGCAGTACGACAGGGGAAAGCTCCTACGAGCAGTACTTC.

This chain uses TRBV5-6 with TRBJ2-1; D is perhaps TRBD2 (6 bases). The V gene's germline CDR1 is SGHDT and CDR2 YYEEEE. The CDR3 length is 16 residues. V was cut by 4 bases and J by 2 bases, with 16 bases left in between. In nucleotides, the CDR3 is TGTGCCAGCAGCGGGGGGACGGGGTCCACCTACAATGAGCAGTTCTTC. The encoded protein is CASSGGTGSTYNEQFF.

The gene calls are TRBV30 and TRBJ2-5; tentative D call: TRBD2 (6 bases). Per germline, CDR1 GTSNPN and CDR2 SVGIG (reference sequence). The CDR3 loop spans 14 amino acids. Deletions cut 0 bases from V and 2 bases from J, with 10 bases between. CDR3: CAWSVASAQETQYF. DNA of the CDR3: TGTGCCTGGAGTGTGGCTAGCGCACAAGAGACCCAGTACTTC.

CDR3: CASSEAGSMNTEAFF. Written as DNA, the CDR3 is TGTGCCAGCAGTGAAGCCGGGTCCATGAACACTGAAGCTTTCTTT. The chain links TRBV7-3 to TRBJ1-1; no reliable D call. V lost 6 bases and J lost 0, with 14 bases in between. This CDR3 spans 15 amino acids. Germline-derived CDR1 and CDR2 are SGHTA and FQGTGA.

The chain is built from TRBV21-1 and TRBJ1-1; TRBD1, as called in the table, went unchecked against the DNA. TRBV21-1 is classified as a pseudogene. This CDR3 contains 16 residues. CDR3 amino acids: CASSSRTRKGGTEAFF. CDR3 sequence (DNA): TGTGCCAGCAGCTCCAGGACCAGGAAAGGGGGCACTGAAGCTTTCTTT.

This chain links TRBV7-6 with TRBJ2-7; 8 bases are shared with TRBD1. CDR3 length: 14 amino acids. The germline CDR1 and CDR2 sequences are SGHVS and FNYEAQ. V lost 5 bases and J lost 4; bases outside the gene matches: 7. The CDR3 loop reads CASSLGQGQYEQYF. DNA of the CDR3: TGTGCCAGCAGCCTCGGACAGGGCCAATACGAGCAGTACTTC.

This clone turned up a few times. The chain joins TRBV28 to TRBJ1-1; 7 bases are shared with TRBD1. V lost 6 bases to trimming and J lost 0 bases; unmatched junction nucleotides: 7. Germline values: CDR1 MDHEN, CDR2 SYDVKM. This CDR3 is 15 amino acids long. The CDR3 region is CASRENRGVNTEAFF. The CDR3 nucleotides are TGTGCCAGCAGAGAAAACAGGGGCGTGAACACTGAAGCTTTCTTT.

The chain's CDR3 is CASSLDSYGYTF. CDR3 nucleotide sequence: TGTGCCAGCAGCCTAGACAGTTATGGCTACACCTTC. The chain employs TRBV28 and TRBJ1-2, with D possibly matching TRBD1 (5 bases). V lost 6 bases and J lost 5, with 10 bases in between. In germline, CDR1 is MDHEN, CDR2 SYDVKM. The CDR3 covers 12 residues.